These 13 T cell receptor beta chains were sequenced from one sample in a study of cytomegalovirus exposure and HLA in healthy donors. PCR employed 60 Vbeta and 13 Jbeta primers. Measured with immunoSEQ multiplex PCR; TCRdb has only the in-frame clones, and not every one. Its table lists about 50,000 clones. Specimen: PBMCs. These receptors came from a woman in her 40s in good health and CMV-seronegative.

V and J are TRBV28 and TRBJ1-1; 7 nucleotides align to TRBD1. The CDR3 length is 16 residues. Germline CDR1 and CDR2: MDHEN and SYDVKM. V lost 7 bases, J lost 3 bases, and 14 bases stayed unmatched. The CDR3 is CASIVRDSPRDTEAFF. The CDR3, as DNA: TGTGCCAGCATTGTGAGGGACAGTCCGAGGGACACTGAAGCTTTCTTT.

The chain carries TRBV6-5 and TRBJ2-3, with 7 bases matching TRBD1. CDR1 MNHEY and CDR2 SVGAGI come from the germline V gene. CDR3 length equals 12 residues. V lost 5 bases, J lost 6 bases, and 2 bases stayed unmatched. The CDR3: CASSVQGDTQYF. The CDR3 DNA is TGTGCCAGCAGTGTACAGGGGGATACGCAGTATTTT.

The rearrangement joins TRBV30 to TRBJ2-3; D remains unclear. The V gene lost 2 bases and the J gene lost 6 bases, with 6 bases spanning the gap. The CDR3 length is 11 residues. CDR1 is GTSNPN, CDR2 SVGIG, per germline (reference sequence). CDR3 nucleotide sequence: TGTGCCTGGAGTAATTCTGATACGCAGTATTTT. Protein: CAWSNSDTQYF.

V gene TRBV5-1 combines with J gene TRBJ2-2; 9 bases fit TRBD2. V lost 1 base and J lost 5; bases outside the gene matches: 9. The CDR3 consists of 17 residues. The germline V gene encodes CDR1 SGHRS and CDR2 YFSETQ. CDR3 sequence: CASSLRVAGEGTGELFF. CDR3 DNA sequence: TGCGCCAGCAGCTTGAGGGTAGCGGGAGAGGGTACCGGGGAGCTGTTTTTT.

CDR3 DNA sequence: TGTGCCAGCTCAACCAACCAGGGGCCACGTGGGCAGTTCTTC. Residues: CASSTNQGPRGQFF. V usage is TRBV6-5 and J usage is TRBJ2-1; maybe TRBD1 (6 bases). Trimming shortened V by 8 bases and J by 12 bases, and 23 bases separated the two germline ends. The CDR3 is made up of 14 amino acids. CDR1 MNHEY and CDR2 SVGAGI come from the germline V gene.

The chain employs TRBV5-4 and TRBJ2-5; TRBD1 is a possible D gene (5 bases). Germline CDR1 and CDR2: SGHNT and YYREEE (reference sequence). This CDR3 is 14 amino acids long. Trimming removed 4 bases from V and 3 bases from J, with 13 bases in between. Here the CDR3 reads CASSGQRYEETQYF. CDR3 in DNA: TGTGCCAGCAGCGGACAAAGGTACGAAGAGACCCAGTACTTC.

The chain couples TRBV4-1 to TRBJ2-1, with TRBD2 identical over 11 bases. CDR1 is MGHRA, CDR2 YSYEKL, per germline. The CDR3 covers 17 residues. Losses at the gene ends were 4 bases for V and 6 bases for J; bases not matched to a gene: 11. The DNA of the CDR3 is TGCGCCAGCAGCCGAGTAGTAGCGGGAGGGAGTAGCAATGAGCAGTTCTTC. This codes for CASSRVVAGGSSNEQFF.

The chain employs TRBV5-1 and TRBJ2-3; TRBD2 might be the D (6 bases). V was pared by 3 bases and J by 6 bases, with 17 bases between. Germline-derived CDR1 and CDR2 are SGHRS and YFSETQ. There are 15 residues in the CDR3. Here the CDR3 DNA reads TGCGCCAGCAGCTCGGACTGGGGACGGGGGGATACGCAGTATTTT. Its translation: CASSSDWGRGDTQYF.

This chain links TRBV4-1 with TRBJ2-4; 7 bases match TRBD1. Germline V gives CDR1 MGHRA, CDR2 YSYEKL. V gave up 4 bases and J gave up 9 bases; unmatched junction bases: 6. The CDR3 runs 13 residues. CDR3 amino acids: CASSPPRQGIQYF. The DNA for the CDR3 is TGCGCCAGCAGCCCCCCCCGACAGGGCATTCAGTACTTC.

The chain has TRBV5-1 and TRBJ2-2, with 7 bases lining up with TRBD2. Per the germline V gene, CDR1 is SGHRS and CDR2 is YFSETQ. With V trimmed by 6 bases and J by 4 bases, 6 bases remained unmatched. CDR3 size: 14 residues. The CDR3 sequence is CASKRGTGTGELFF. For the CDR3, the DNA is TGCGCCAGCAAGCGGGGAACGGGCACCGGGGAGCTGTTTTTT.

The chain is built from TRBV7-3 and TRBJ2-3, with a possible D match to TRBD2 (6 bases). CDR1 and CDR2 (germline): SGHTA, FQGTGA. The CDR3 consists of 15 residues. Trimming took off 0 bases at V and 4 bases at J, with 11 bases between the two ends. The chain's CDR3 is CASSLTLREADTQYF. In DNA, the CDR3 is TGTGCCAGCAGCTTAACGTTAAGGGAGGCAGATACGCAGTATTTT.

This CDR3 is CASSLEGLAVDTDTQYF. In nucleotides, the CDR3 is TGTGCCAGCAGTCTAGAGGGACTAGCGGTCGATACAGATACGCAGTATTTT. This rearrangement joins TRBV28 to TRBJ2-3; 11 nucleotides align to TRBD2. The CDR3 loop spans 17 amino acids. Trimming cost V 5 bases and J 3 bases; bases outside gene matches: 10. The germline gives CDR1 MDHEN, CDR2 SYDVKM.

Turning to this clone: Other DNA sequences in this sample translate to the same CDR3. This chain links TRBV5-1 with TRBJ2-5; 11 nucleotides match TRBD1. Germline lookup yields CDR1 SGHRS and CDR2 YFSETQ. This CDR3 is 16 amino acids long. Trimming at V came to 4 bases and at J to 0 bases, leaving 5 bases not matched to a gene. The CDR3 DNA follows: TGCGCCAGCAGCCCGGGGACAGGGGGGTACCAAGAGACCCAGTACTTC. It yields the protein CASSPGTGGYQETQYF.